This T cell receptor beta chain was sequenced in a study of cytomegalovirus exposure and HLA in healthy donors. The PCR contained 60 Vbeta and 13 Jbeta primers. Profiled with immunoSEQ multiplex PCR; TCRdb holds only in-frame clones, not every one. The sample carries about 270,000 clones, under 80% recorded once. Material for sequencing was PBMCs. The source of this sequence is a female donor in good health and CMV-seronegative.

The CDR3 region is CASSIRPGVQETQYF. In DNA form, the CDR3 reads TGTGCCAGTAGTATACGACCGGGGGTCCAAGAGACCCAGTACTTC. The chain has TRBV19 and TRBJ2-5; D is perhaps TRBD2 (6 bases). The germline V and J ends were trimmed by 2 bases and 1 base, with 11 bases remaining between them. Germline V lookup: CDR1 LNHDA, CDR2 SQIVND (reference sequence). The CDR3 has 15 residues.